This record covers a single TCR beta chain. Its antigen is still unknown. The sample has other DNA sequences that encode this CDR3 too. The run depth of the assay was deep. Assay used: immunoSEQ multiplex PCR; TCRdb lists only in-frame clones, some missing. The sample has some 2.1 million clones, approximately 95% seen once. Germline CDR1 SNHLY, CDR2 FYNNEI. The V gene lost 6 bases and the J gene lost 5 bases, with 11 bases spanning the gap. The CDR3 sequence is 13 residues long. This sample is drawn from a study of shared clonotypes between healthy human individuals. General study findings and limits: An expected dependence of interdonor clonotype sharing on sequencing depth was noted. Estimated clonotype richness was generally higher in naive than memory subsets.

The sequencing input was naive CD4+ T cells sorted from blood. The subset here: CD45RA+ positively selected. The chain is built from TRBV2 and TRBJ1-5, with D perhaps TRBD1 (5 bases). The clonotype was recovered from a man aged 18 to 29 in good health. CDR3 sequence (DNA): TGTGCCAGCAGGGGAACAGGAGATCAGCCCCAGCATTTT. It specifies CASRGTGDQPQHF.